The 19 T cell receptor beta chains in this list originate from one sample, sequenced in a study of vaccination and CD4 T cells after COVID-19. These receptors lack a known antigen. Treatment noted: roughly 11-day PBMC culture with coronavirus spike peptide pools or control peptides (ViraFEST assay). Oncomine TCR Beta short-read sequencing was applied to DNA from cultured CD4+ T cells. TCRdb ran MiXCR on the PCR reads and lists one entry per CDR3 protein. The profile covers 15,000 or so distinct CDR3 sequences, with roughly 43% appearing a single time and around 6% taken by the ten largest. This sample comprised CD4+ T cells from blood, cultured in vitro, obtained before SARS-CoV-2 vaccination. These TCRs come from a human donor who had recovered from COVID-19.

The rearrangement joins TRBV20-1 to TRBJ1-6; D uncertain. The V end lost 2 bases, the J end lost 7 bases, and 15 bases lay between the germline ends. CDR3 length: 15 residues. Germline V lookup: CDR1 DFQATT, CDR2 SNEGSKA (reference sequence). In DNA form, the CDR3 reads TGCAGTGCTAGAACCAGTCTAGTGAGCAATTCACCCCTCCACTTT. Translation gives CSARTSLVSNSPLHF.

This clonotype was picked up a small number of times. The genes are TRBV11-3 and TRBJ2-5; tentative D call: TRBD2 (6 bases). Germline values: CDR1 SGHNT, CDR2 YENEEA. CDR3 length equals 15 residues. V dropped 3 bases and J dropped 1 base, with 12 bases sitting between them. This CDR3 is CASSFEGGTQETQYF. The CDR3, as DNA: TGTGCCAGCAGCTTTGAGGGCGGGACCCAAGAGACCCAGTACTTC.

V usage is TRBV5-3 and J usage is TRBJ1-5, with 8 bases matching TRBD1. TRBV5-3 is marked as an open reading frame, function uncertain. With 4 bases clipped from V and 0 bases from J, the junction kept 15 bases outside the gene matches. The CDR3 contains 19 residues. CDR3 bases: TGTGCCAGAAGCGCTCAGGGGGCAGTTCGAGAATATAGCAATCAGCCCCAGCATTTT. Translation: CARSAQGAVREYSNQPQHF.

This chain uses TRBV20-1 with TRBJ2-3; 7 bases agree with TRBD1. This CDR3 has 15 amino acids. V lost 0 bases and J lost 0; bases outside the gene matches: 3. Germline loops: CDR1 DFQATT, CDR2 SNEGSKA (reference sequence). In DNA, the CDR3 is TGCAGTGCTAGAGAGGGCAGGGGGAGCACAGATACGCAGTATTTT. It yields the protein CSAREGRGSTDTQYF.

V gene TRBV19 combines with J gene TRBJ1-2; TRBD1 matches 9 bases. The CDR3 sequence is 14 residues long. J gave up 7 bases and V 2 bases, and 5 bases lay outside the gene matches. Germline V gene lookup returns CDR1 LNHDA and CDR2 SQIVND (reference sequence). The CDR3 here is CASSISGTGSGYTF. The CDR3 bases are TGTGCCAGTAGTATATCTGGGACAGGGTCTGGCTACACCTTC.

This chain links TRBV6-1 with TRBJ2-1, with TRBD2 identical over 13 bases. Unmatched junction bases numbered 1, after V lost 0 bases and J lost 5 bases. Germline values: CDR1 MNHNS, CDR2 SASEGT. This CDR3 is built from 16 residues. Written as DNA, the CDR3 is TGTGCCAGCAGTGAAGCGACTAGCGGGGGGCACAATGAGCAGTTCTTC. Translating gives CASSEATSGGHNEQFF.

This chain connects TRBV20-1 to TRBJ1-2; maybe TRBD1 (6 bases). The germline gives CDR1 DFQATT, CDR2 SNEGSKA (reference sequence). The V end was cut by 0 bases, the J end by 8 bases, with 25 bases between. The CDR3 is 17 amino acids. CDR3: CSARDRGHPIGYSGYTF. The DNA of the CDR3 is TGCAGTGCTAGAGATAGGGGACATCCTATTGGGTACTCCGGCTACACCTTC.

The chain combines TRBV4-3 with TRBJ2-7; D not certain. The CDR3 extends over 17 amino acids. Germline CDR1 LGHNA, CDR2 YSLEER. The V end lost 3 bases, the J end lost 3 bases, and 21 bases lay between the germline ends. The CDR3 is CASSHTNFGQRHYEQYF. The DNA for the CDR3 is TGCGCCAGCAGCCATACAAATTTTGGGCAGAGACACTACGAGCAGTACTTC.

In this sample, this clonotype turned up a few times. This chain joins TRBV24-1 and TRBJ2-2, with D unclear. Trimming left V 4 bases short and J 2 bases short, with 10 bases between. The CDR3 is 15 amino acids. CDR1 is KGHDR and CDR2 is SFDVKD in the germline V gene. CDR3 amino acids: CATSEGHSNTGELFF. DNA of the CDR3: TGTGCCACCAGTGAAGGGCACTCCAACACCGGGGAGCTGTTTTTT.

The rearrangement joins TRBV15 to TRBJ1-3; possibly TRBD1 for D (5 bases). There are 15 residues in the CDR3. CDR1 is LNHNV, CDR2 YYDKDF, per germline (reference sequence). V lost 1 base and J 2 bases, leaving 9 bases between the germline ends. In DNA form, the CDR3 reads TGTGCCACCAGCAGAGCGAAAGGGGCTGGAAACACCATATATTTT. This translates into CATSRAKGAGNTIYF.

V usage is TRBV15 and J usage is TRBJ1-1; no clear D. This CDR3 has 15 residues. CDR1 and CDR2 (germline): LNHNV, YYDKDF (reference sequence). The V end lost 1 base, the J end lost 0 bases, and 9 bases lay between the germline ends. The CDR3 reads CATSRAAGMNTEAFF. CDR3 DNA: TGTGCCACCAGCAGAGCGGCTGGGATGAACACTGAAGCTTTCTTT.

This clonotype was seen a few times. The chain couples TRBV20-1 to TRBJ1-1; D possibly corresponds to TRBD1 (6 bases). The CDR3 is 13 amino acids. Germline lookup yields CDR1 DFQATT and CDR2 SNEGSKA (reference sequence). Trimming removed 6 bases from V and 8 bases from J, with 19 bases in between. CDR3 sequence reads: CSAGGQRFVEAFF. Written as DNA, the CDR3 is TGCAGTGCGGGAGGACAGAGATTTGTCGAAGCTTTCTTT.

This clonotype has only a few counts. The rearrangement uses TRBV6-2 or TRBV6-3 and TRBJ1-5; D might be TRBD1 (5 bases). V was cut by 5 bases and J by 0 bases, with 17 bases left in between. The germline CDR1 and CDR2 sequences are MNHEY and SVGEGT. This CDR3 is built from 17 residues. The CDR3 region has the DNA TGTGCCAGCAGTCTACCACCCCAGGGTAGTAGCAATCAGCCCCAGCATTTT. It translates to CASSLPPQGSSNQPQHF.

V is TRBV27 and J is TRBJ1-4; D uncertain. This CDR3 region has 13 residues. Germline CDR1 and CDR2: MNHEY and SMNVEV (reference sequence). The ends were cut back, 3 bases at V and 6 bases at J, with 8 bases in the middle. This CDR3 reads CASSFDKYEKLFF. The CDR3 DNA is TGTGCCAGCAGTTTTGACAAGTATGAAAAACTGTTTTTT.

This clonotype turned up a few times. V gene TRBV20-1 combines with J gene TRBJ1-3, with D unclear. The CDR3 is made up of 13 amino acids. Looked up from germline, CDR1 is DFQATT and CDR2 is SNEGSKA (reference sequence). Trimming pared 6 bases from V and 9 bases from J, leaving 18 bases between. CDR3 sequence reads: CSAPLVGSGTIYF. Written as DNA, the CDR3 is TGCAGTGCCCCCCTGGTGGGGTCAGGCACCATATATTTT.

On this clonotype: Germline and junction disagree at one end, which may indicate a read error. The chain's CDR3 is CSARDRGREWVPQHF. The CDR3 region has the DNA TGCAGTGCAAGAGACAGGGGGCGGGAGTGGGTGCCCCAGCATTTT. The chain employs TRBV20-1 and TRBJ1-5; 10 bases fit TRBD1. The V gene's germline CDR1 is DFQATT and CDR2 SNEGSKA (reference sequence). The CDR3 is made up of 15 amino acids.

The chain is built from TRBV6-1 and TRBJ1-1; D is undetermined. Per the germline V gene, CDR1 is MNHNS and CDR2 is SASEGT. The CDR3 covers 16 residues. Trimming took 5 bases from V and 3 from J, leaving 19 bases between them. This CDR3 is CASSRSTSSPYTEAFF. The CDR3 DNA follows: TGTGCCAGCAGTCGCAGTACTTCCTCCCCTTACACTGAAGCTTTCTTT.

This chain connects TRBV4-3 to TRBJ2-3; maybe TRBD1 (5 bases). Germline V gene data show CDR1 as LGHNA and CDR2 as YSLEER. The CDR3 loop spans 15 amino acids. V lost 1 base and J lost 2, with 10 bases in between. CDR3: CASSQGGADTDTQYF. The CDR3 DNA is TGCGCCAGCAGCCAAGGTGGGGCGGACACAGATACGCAGTATTTT.

This sequence joins TRBV7-2 and TRBJ2-2, with D possibly called TRBD1 or TRBD2 (5 bases each). Germline-derived CDR1 and CDR2 are SGHTA and FQGNSA. This CDR3 comprises 15 residues. V was clipped by 2 bases and J by 5 bases, with 12 bases between them. CDR3 sequence reads: CASSLRGAGTGELFF. The CDR3 DNA reads TGTGCCAGCAGCTTAAGAGGGGCCGGGACCGGGGAGCTGTTTTTT.